The 8 T cell receptor beta chains below were found in one sample sequenced in a study of spatial heterogeneity in lung cancer. TCRdb reanalysed the 5' RACE reads using MiXCR and keeps one entry per CDR3 protein. The table shows tens of thousands of distinct CDR3 sequences, with 7.5% to 10% occurring only once. The time point denotes: sample taken at primary tumor resection. Unsorted whole RNA of tumor, nontumor lung or frozen PBMC was sequenced. Sequenced material: PBMCs, taken at surgery. Source of these receptors: a female donor with early-stage non-small cell lung cancer.

This clonotype was observed a handful of times. V and J are TRBV3-1 and TRBJ2-3; tentatively, D is TRBD1 (5 bases). Germline V gene data show CDR1 as LGHDT and CDR2 as YNNKEL (reference sequence). The CDR3 is made up of 16 amino acids. The V end was cut by 5 bases, the J end by 5 bases, with 20 bases between. Here the CDR3 DNA reads TGTGCCAGCAGCACTTCGACCAGGGTTGGTAGAGATACGCAGTATTTT. Translating gives CASSTSTRVGRDTQYF.

This clonotype was counted many times. The V and J genes are TRBV12-3 or TRBV12-4 and TRBJ2-1; D is uncertain. The CDR3 has 11 residues. Trimming took 3 bases from V and 9 from J, leaving 6 bases between them. Here the CDR3 reads CASSFWVEQFF. The CDR3 nucleotides read TGTGCCAGCAGTTTTTGGGTTGAGCAGTTCTTC.

V gene TRBV19 combines with J gene TRBJ2-5, with 9 bases aligning to TRBD2. The CDR3 is 15 residues long. V trimming: 2 bases; J trimming: 3 bases; junction bases outside the gene matches: 4. CDR1 is LNHDA and CDR2 is SQIVND in the germline V gene (reference sequence). The CDR3 here is CASSIRASGKETQYF. CDR3 nucleotide sequence: TGTGCCAGTAGTATAAGGGCTAGCGGGAAAGAGACCCAGTACTTC.

This clonotype was counted between two and nine times. The chain links TRBV15 to TRBJ2-2, with D uncertain. Germline values: CDR1 LNHNV, CDR2 YYDKDF (reference sequence). CDR3 length equals 15 residues. Trimming shortened V by 1 base and J by 4 bases, and 10 bases separated the two germline ends. CDR3 sequence: CATSRVYGRTGELFF. The CDR3 bases are TGTGCCACCAGCAGAGTTTACGGGCGCACCGGGGAGCTGTTTTTT.

This clonotype was detected ten times or more. The chain recombines TRBV18 with TRBJ2-7, with 13 positions matching TRBD2. V was clipped by 3 bases and J by 5 bases; unmatched bases: 7. CDR1 and CDR2 (germline): KGHSH, LQKENI. This CDR3 contains 16 residues. The CDR3 spells CASSPAGLAGVNEQYV. Here the CDR3 DNA reads TGTGCCAGCTCACCTGCTGGACTAGCGGGAGTAAACGAGCAGTACGTC.

This clonotype was picked up many times. The chain uses TRBV2 and TRBJ2-1, with D possibly TRBD1 on 5 matching bases. With 1 base removed from V and 8 bases from J, the gap between germline ends came to 12 bases. The CDR3 loop spans 14 amino acids. Germline assignment: CDR1 SNHLY and CDR2 FYNNEI. CDR3 amino acids: CASSEGTNRDEQFF. Written as DNA, the CDR3 is TGTGCCAGCAGTGAAGGGACAAATCGGGATGAGCAGTTCTTC.

The chain couples TRBV13 to TRBJ1-5, with unresolved D. The ends were cut back, 0 bases at V and 0 bases at J, with 6 bases in the middle. Looked up from germline, CDR1 is PRHDT and CDR2 is FYEKMQ (reference sequence). This CDR3 has 15 residues. DNA of the CDR3: TGTGCCAGCAGCTTAGGGGGCCCTAGCAATCAGCCCCAGCATTTT. Its translation is CASSLGGPSNQPQHF.

The chain uses TRBV7-2 and TRBJ2-2; the D gene is possibly TRBD2 (5 bases). Germline CDR1 and CDR2: SGHTA and FQGNSA. The CDR3 spans 16 residues. The V gene lost 5 bases and the J gene lost 2 bases, with 15 bases spanning the gap. This CDR3 reads CASSGFGGLNTGELFF. In nucleotides, the CDR3 is TGTGCCAGCAGCGGTTTTGGCGGACTCAACACCGGGGAGCTGTTTTTT.